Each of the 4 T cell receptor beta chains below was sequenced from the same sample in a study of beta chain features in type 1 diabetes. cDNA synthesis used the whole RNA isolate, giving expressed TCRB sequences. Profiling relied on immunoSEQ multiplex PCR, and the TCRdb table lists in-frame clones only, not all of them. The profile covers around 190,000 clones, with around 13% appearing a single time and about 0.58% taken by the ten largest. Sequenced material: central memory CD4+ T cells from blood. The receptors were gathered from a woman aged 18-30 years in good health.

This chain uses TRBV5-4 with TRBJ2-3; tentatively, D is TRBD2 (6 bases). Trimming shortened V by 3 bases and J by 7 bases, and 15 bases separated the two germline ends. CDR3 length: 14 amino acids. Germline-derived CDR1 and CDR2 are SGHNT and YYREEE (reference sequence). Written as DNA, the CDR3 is TGTGCCAGCAGCTCGGACTATTTAGGGAATACGCAGTATTTT. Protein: CASSSDYLGNTQYF.

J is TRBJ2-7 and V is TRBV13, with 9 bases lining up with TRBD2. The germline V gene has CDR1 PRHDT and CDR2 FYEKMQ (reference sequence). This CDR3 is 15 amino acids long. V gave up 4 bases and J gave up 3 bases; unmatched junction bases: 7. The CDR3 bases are TGTGCCAGCAGCTCCCCTAGCGGGAAGCGCTACGAGCAGTACTTC. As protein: CASSSPSGKRYEQYF.

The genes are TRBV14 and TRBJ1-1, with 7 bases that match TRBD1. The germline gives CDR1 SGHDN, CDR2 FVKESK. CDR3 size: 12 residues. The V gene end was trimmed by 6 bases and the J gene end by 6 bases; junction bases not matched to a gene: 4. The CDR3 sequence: CASSRTGPEAFF. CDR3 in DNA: TGTGCCAGCAGTCGGACAGGACCTGAAGCTTTCTTT.

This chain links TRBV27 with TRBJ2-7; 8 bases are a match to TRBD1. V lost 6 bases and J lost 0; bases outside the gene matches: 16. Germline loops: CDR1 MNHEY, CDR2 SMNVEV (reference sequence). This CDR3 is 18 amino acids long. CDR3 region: CASSHRTTQGGPSYEQYF. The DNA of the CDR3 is TGTGCCAGCAGCCACCGAACTACACAGGGGGGTCCCTCCTACGAGCAGTACTTC.